This T cell receptor beta chain was observed in a study of cytomegalovirus exposure and HLA in healthy donors. Study information: Unique TCRs numbering 75 million to 95 million, obtained from HLA-typed donors, made up an early data release. Findings of the study overall: In vitro confirmation showed three CMV-associated chains to be CMV antigen specific.

Germline CDR1 and CDR2: GTSNPN and SVGIG (reference sequence). The CDR3 extends over 13 amino acids. Trimming left V 2 bases short and J 3 bases short, with 11 bases between. The primer mix had 60 Vbeta and 13 Jbeta primers. In the study's own analysis: The authors later counted about 80 million unique TCR beta chains, some 10 million of them shared. Produced via immunoSEQ multiplex PCR; TCRdb's table is partial and in-frame only. That table is the source of V, J and clone size, and D and trimming were worked out from the DNA. The table records about 73,000 clones, over 70% of them present only once. Concerning this clone itself: Antigen specificity is unknown.

The TCR comes from a man in his sixties or seventies in good health and CMV-seronegative. The sample consisted of PBMCs. This rearrangement joins TRBV30 to TRBJ2-7; D ambiguous. CDR3 nucleotide sequence: TGTGCCTGGAGTTCCGGGTTGGACTACGAGCAGTACTTC. It is translated as CAWSSGLDYEQYF.